This TCR beta chain originates from a study of blood T cell repertoires in COVID-19. Study summary: Sources were T cells, B-cell-depleted T cells, or PBMCs; the material itself was cDNA or gDNA.

Germline-derived CDR1 and CDR2 are SSHAT and FNYEAQ (reference sequence). The CDR3 has 15 amino acids. This table comes from immunoSEQ multiplex PCR, and its TCRdb copy is limited to in-frame clones, with some not included. The sample has hundreds of thousands of clones, roughly 80% seen once. Participants spanned ages about 18 to 95 years and resided in 20 to 30 US areas. Clinical history as reported by participants underpinned cohort assignment. Exposed participants came across a COVID-19 case within 2 weeks before study entry. As to this clone: A junction end diverges from the germline sequence, so it may reflect a read error.

This chain links TRBV7-7 with TRBJ2-1; 11 bases agree with TRBD1. The receptor was derived from a man aged 35 to 55 who had been exposed to COVID-19. The sequenced sample consisted of PBMCs or T cells enriched from blood (not recorded which). CDR3 sequence: CASSYGQGAEIEQFF. DNA for the CDR3: TGTGCTAGCAGCTACGGACAGGGGGCGGAAATTGAGCAGTTCTTC.